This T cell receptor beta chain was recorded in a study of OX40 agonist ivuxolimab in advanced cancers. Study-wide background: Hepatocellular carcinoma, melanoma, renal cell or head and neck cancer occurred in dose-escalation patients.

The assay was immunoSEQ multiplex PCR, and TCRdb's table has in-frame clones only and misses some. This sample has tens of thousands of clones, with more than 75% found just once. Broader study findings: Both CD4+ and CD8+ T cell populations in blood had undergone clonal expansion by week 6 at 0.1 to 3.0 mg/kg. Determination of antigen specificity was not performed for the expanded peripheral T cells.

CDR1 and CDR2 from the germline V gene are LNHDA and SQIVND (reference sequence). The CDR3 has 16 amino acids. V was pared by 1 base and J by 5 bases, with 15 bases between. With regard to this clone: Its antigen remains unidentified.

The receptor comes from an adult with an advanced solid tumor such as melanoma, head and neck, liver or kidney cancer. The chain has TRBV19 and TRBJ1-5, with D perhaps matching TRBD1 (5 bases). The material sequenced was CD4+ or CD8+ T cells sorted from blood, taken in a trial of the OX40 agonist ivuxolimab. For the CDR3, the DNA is TGTGCCAGTAGTATAGTAGAGGGGCGTGGATATCAGCCCCAGCATTTT. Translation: CASSIVEGRGYQPQHF.